This T cell receptor (beta chain) was found in a study of radiotherapy plus CTLA-4 blockade in lung cancer. About the study: Patients showed objective responses in over 15% of cases, and disease control was achieved by approximately 30%. Study results and limitations: Subsequent to radiotherapy plus ipilimumab, tumor-derived TCR clones underwent expansion in blood.

Of note for this clone: Its antigen is undetermined.

Those with chemo-refractory metastatic non-small-cell lung cancer were treated with focal radiation combined with CTLA-4 blockade using ipilimumab. Deletions cut 0 bases from V and 1 base from J, with 13 bases between. Per germline, CDR1 MNHEY and CDR2 SMNVEV (reference sequence). This CDR3 comprises 16 residues. Clones were read by immunoSEQ multiplex PCR, and TCRdb kept only the in-frame ones, dropping some. The sample records some 110,000 clones, about 77% being singletons. This specimen was peripheral blood, taken from a patient treated with radiotherapy plus ipilimumab. The V call is TRBV27, the J call TRBJ2-7, with D maybe TRBD1 (6 bases). The clonotype was recovered from a human donor with non-small cell lung cancer who had a partial response to radiotherapy plus ipilimumab. This CDR3 is CASSLSGVGTSYEQYF. The CDR3 nucleotides read TGTGCCAGCAGTTTATCTGGCGTGGGGACATCCTACGAGCAGTACTTC.